This passage covers 24 T cell receptor beta chains from one sample sequenced in a study of blood T cell repertoires in COVID-19. Data came from immunoSEQ multiplex PCR; TCRdb stores just in-frame clones and leaves some out. The top ten hold about 6.7% of the sample, which has about 100,000 clones, about nine tenths seen once. Material for sequencing was peripheral blood. These receptors all stem from a man between 18 and 35 years old with COVID-19, enrolled during active disease.

In its sample, this clone was seen once. Here the CDR3 DNA reads TGTGCCAGCAGCTCCCTCCGCGGGAGGGGGTACAATGAGCAGTTCTTC. This gives the protein CASSSLRGRGYNEQFF. This chain links TRBV5-6 with TRBJ2-1, with 9 nucleotides matching TRBD2. Germline CDR1 is SGHDT and CDR2 is YYEEEE. This CDR3 region has 16 residues. With 3 bases clipped from V and 4 bases from J, the junction kept 8 bases outside the gene matches.

V gene TRBV5-1 combines with J gene TRBJ1-3; D might be TRBD1 (5 bases). Looked up from germline, CDR1 is SGHRS and CDR2 is YFSETQ. CDR3 length: 14 residues. Trimming pared 0 bases from V and 4 bases from J, leaving 8 bases between. For the CDR3, the DNA is TGCGCCAGCAGCTTGGCAGGGCGGGGAAACACCATATATTTT. As protein: CASSLAGRGNTIYF. The whole variable domain, filled in from reference TRBV5-1 and TRBJ1-3, reads KAGVTQTPRYLIKTRGQQVTLSCSPISGHRSVSWYQQTPGQGLQFLFEYFSETQRNKGNFPGRFSGRQFSNSRSEMNVSTLELGDSALYLCASSLAGRGNTIYFGEGSWLTVV.

The chain joins TRBV10-2 to TRBJ2-3, with 7 bases lining up with TRBD1. Germline V lookup: CDR1 WSHSY, CDR2 SAAADI. The CDR3 sequence is 15 residues long. The ends lost 3 bases at V and 2 bases at J; junction bases unmatched: 5. The CDR3 DNA follows: TGCGCCAGCAGTGATACAGGGGCCCTCACAGATACGCAGTATTTT. It translates to CASSDTGALTDTQYF.

V gene TRBV6-5 combines with J gene TRBJ1-1; 7 bases match TRBD1. V shed 2 bases, J shed 1 base, and the junction held 1 base outside the gene matches. The length of the CDR3 is 14 residues. The germline V gene encodes CDR1 MNHEY and CDR2 SVGAGI. CDR3 residues: CASSYHRGNTEAFF. Here the CDR3 DNA reads TGTGCCAGCAGTTACCACAGGGGGAACACTGAAGCTTTCTTT.

The V and J genes are TRBV4-1 and TRBJ2-2; a weak D match, TRBD2 (5 bases). The CDR3 is 15 amino acids. Germline-derived CDR1 and CDR2 are MGHRA and YSYEKL. The V end lost 1 base, the J end lost 7 bases, and 13 bases lay between the germline ends. The CDR3 reads CASSQAVGSNGELFF. The CDR3 DNA reads TGCGCCAGCAGCCAAGCGGTTGGGAGTAACGGGGAGCTGTTTTTT.

The chain recombines TRBV30 with TRBJ1-3; D is possibly TRBD1 (6 bases). Trimming pared 3 bases from V and 4 bases from J, leaving 10 bases between. This CDR3 comprises 13 residues. The germline V gene encodes CDR1 GTSNPN and CDR2 SVGIG (reference sequence). CDR3 sequence reads: CAWRTGPGNTIYF. In DNA, the CDR3 is TGTGCCTGGAGAACAGGGCCGGGAAACACCATATATTTT.

The chain couples TRBV6-5 to TRBJ2-7, with 7 nucleotides matching TRBD1. This CDR3 spans 13 amino acids. CDR1 and CDR2 from the germline V gene are MNHEY and SVGAGI. After removal of 11 bases from V and 3 bases from J, the junction contained 10 bases not matched to a gene. The CDR3 protein is CAAADRRLYEQYF. CDR3 nucleotides: TGTGCCGCGGCGGACAGGCGACTCTACGAGCAGTACTTC.

The rearrangement links TRBV7-8 to TRBJ2-2; D unclear. This CDR3 comprises 12 residues. Germline V gene data show CDR1 as SGHVS and CDR2 as FQNEAQ. V was cut by 2 bases and J by 6 bases, with 4 bases left in between. This CDR3 is CASSLWPGELFF. CDR3 DNA: TGTGCCAGCAGCTTATGGCCCGGGGAGCTGTTTTTT.

The V gene is TRBV11-3, the J gene TRBJ2-5; 14 bases agree with TRBD2. The CDR3 contains 16 residues. CDR1 SGHNT and CDR2 YENEEA come from the germline V gene. Unmatched junction bases numbered 4, after V lost 5 bases and J lost 2 bases. CDR3: CASSTGLAGGQETQYF. The CDR3 bases are TGTGCCAGCAGCACCGGACTAGCGGGAGGACAAGAGACCCAGTACTTC.

The gene calls are TRBV7-2 and TRBJ2-7; 9 bases fit TRBD1. Trimming removed 5 bases from V and 4 bases from J; junction bases left unmatched: 12. The CDR3 length is 16 residues. Germline lookup yields CDR1 SGHTA and CDR2 FQGNSA. This chain's CDR3 is CASSPDRGSSIYEQYF. As DNA, the CDR3 is TGTGCCAGCAGCCCGGACAGGGGCTCATCCATTTACGAGCAGTACTTC.

This CDR3 is CASSIIAGSSYNEQFF. In DNA form, the CDR3 reads TGTGCCAGCAGTATAATAGCGGGGAGCTCCTACAATGAGCAGTTCTTC. This chain uses TRBV27 with TRBJ2-1; the match to TRBD2 covers 8 bases. V lost 5 bases and J lost 0; bases outside the gene matches: 6. Germline V gene sequence: CDR1 MNHEY, CDR2 SMNVEV (reference sequence). The CDR3 length is 16 residues.

The gene calls are TRBV9 and TRBJ2-7; the D gene is possibly TRBD2 (7 bases). This CDR3 region has 13 residues. The V end was cut by 0 bases, the J end by 6 bases, with 10 bases between. In germline, CDR1 is SGDLS, CDR2 YYNGEE. CDR3 coding DNA: TGTGCCAGCAGCGTAGCCGGGGGGCTCGAGCAGTACTTC. Translating gives CASSVAGGLEQYF.

This chain joins TRBV7-3 and TRBJ2-3, with D tentatively TRBD2 (6 bases). The V and J ends lost 5 bases and 1 base respectively, with 25 bases between them. Germline V gene sequence: CDR1 SGHTA, CDR2 FQGTGA. The CDR3 is 19 amino acids. CDR3 protein: CASSNPRGSVGRRTDTQYF. CDR3 nucleotide sequence: TGTGCCAGCAGCAACCCCCGGGGGTCTGTGGGGCGACGCACAGATACGCAGTATTTT.

This chain joins TRBV19 and TRBJ1-5, with TRBD1 matching over 8 bases. This CDR3 has 15 residues. With 6 bases clipped from V and 0 bases from J, the junction kept 4 bases outside the gene matches. The germline gives CDR1 LNHDA, CDR2 SQIVND (reference sequence). The chain's CDR3 is CASSGTGHSNQPQHF. DNA of the CDR3: TGTGCCAGTAGCGGGACAGGCCATAGCAATCAGCCCCAGCATTTT. Complete variable domain (other parts from reference TRBV19 and TRBJ1-5): DGGITQSPKYLFRKEGQNVTLSCEQNLNHDAMYWYRQDPGQGLRLIYYSQIVNDFQKGDIAEGYSVSREKKESFPLTVTSAQKNPTAFYLCASSGTGHSNQPQHFGDGTRLSIL.

The chain is built from TRBV24-1 and TRBJ2-5; 9 positions match TRBD2. J gave up 3 bases and V 6 bases, and 13 bases lay outside the gene matches. The CDR3 contains 17 residues. From germline, CDR1 is KGHDR and CDR2 SFDVKD. CDR3 in DNA: TGTGCCACCAGTACCGGGCGAAGCCCTAGCGGGGAAGAGACCCAGTACTTC. Its translation: CATSTGRSPSGEETQYF.

This chain links TRBV7-2 with TRBJ2-4, with a weak D call TRBD2 (5 bases). V was shortened by 2 bases and J by 7 bases, with 21 bases between the two germline ends. The CDR3 extends over 17 amino acids. Germline CDR1 and CDR2: SGHTA and FQGNSA. DNA for the CDR3: TGTGCCAGCAGCTTAAATCCCGGGATGCCCTCCTCGAACATTCAGTACTTC. Amino acids: CASSLNPGMPSSNIQYF.

This rearrangement joins TRBV5-1 to TRBJ2-1; D is perhaps TRBD2 (5 bases). The CDR3 loop spans 17 amino acids. In germline, CDR1 is SGHRS, CDR2 YFSETQ. Trimming took off 3 bases at V and 1 base at J, with 17 bases between the two ends. The CDR3 nucleotides are TGCGCCAGCAGCTACCCCAGATACGAGGGTTCCTACAATGAGCAGTTCTTC. It encodes CASSYPRYEGSYNEQFF.

The chain uses TRBV19 and TRBJ2-2, with unresolved D. Trimming took 5 bases from V and 4 from J, leaving 8 bases between them. This CDR3 has 13 amino acids. Germline V gene data show CDR1 as LNHDA and CDR2 as SQIVND (reference sequence). The CDR3 DNA reads as TGTGCCAGTAGTCCGCACAGCACCGGGGAGCTGTTTTTT. Encoded protein: CASSPHSTGELFF.

The V gene is TRBV28, the J gene TRBJ1-5; 9 bases map to TRBD1. J lost 2 bases, V lost 4 bases, and 6 bases had no gene match. The CDR3 length is 16 residues. The germline gives CDR1 MDHEN, CDR2 SYDVKM. CDR3 sequence (DNA): TGTGCCAGCAGTTCGGGACAGGGCGGTGGCAATCAGCCCCAGCATTTT. Protein product: CASSSGQGGGNQPQHF.

This clone was recorded only once. Germline and junction disagree at one end, which may indicate a read error. The chain carries TRBV27 and TRBJ2-1; D possibly corresponds to TRBD1 (6 bases). This CDR3 has 17 residues. Germline loops: CDR1 MNHEY, CDR2 SMNVEV (reference sequence). CDR3 in DNA: TGTGCCAGCAATTTAGGACAGAGAAGTTCGGCCGTTGATGAGCAGTTCTTC. Protein sequence: CASNLGQRSSAVDEQFF.

This chain links TRBV5-6 with TRBJ1-1; D gene uncertain. The V end was cut by 4 bases, the J end by 1 base, with 5 bases between. The CDR3 sequence is 12 residues long. CDR1 is SGHDT and CDR2 is YYEEEE in the germline V gene. The CDR3 spells CASSPGNTEAFF. The CDR3 region has the DNA TGTGCCAGCAGCCCAGGGAACACTGAAGCTTTCTTT.

This clone was found a few times. This sequence joins TRBV30 and TRBJ1-5; 8 nucleotides line up with TRBD1. The length of the CDR3 is 14 residues. The germline CDR1 and CDR2 sequences are GTSNPN and SVGIG (reference sequence). Trimming cost V 5 bases and J 5 bases; bases outside gene matches: 8. The CDR3 reads CAWGATGGYQPQHF. CDR3 in DNA: TGTGCCTGGGGGGCCACAGGGGGATATCAGCCCCAGCATTTT.

This chain connects TRBV7-9 to TRBJ2-3; D possibly corresponds to TRBD2 (5 bases). Per germline, CDR1 SEHNR and CDR2 FQNEAQ (reference sequence). The CDR3 is 15 amino acids. V was trimmed by 1 base and J by 1 base, leaving 9 bases between them. CDR3 DNA: TGTGCCAGCAGCTTAGGTTGGCGGGGCACAGATACGCAGTATTTT. This codes for CASSLGWRGTDTQYF.

The chain carries TRBV6-5 and TRBJ1-1; the D gene is possibly TRBD1 (6 bases). This CDR3 region has 14 residues. V dropped 6 bases and J dropped 0 bases, with 11 bases sitting between them. Germline V gene data show CDR1 as MNHEY and CDR2 as SVGAGI. Written as DNA, the CDR3 is TGTGCCAGCAGCCGAGGACAGATGAACACTGAAGCTTTCTTT. Amino acid sequence: CASSRGQMNTEAFF.